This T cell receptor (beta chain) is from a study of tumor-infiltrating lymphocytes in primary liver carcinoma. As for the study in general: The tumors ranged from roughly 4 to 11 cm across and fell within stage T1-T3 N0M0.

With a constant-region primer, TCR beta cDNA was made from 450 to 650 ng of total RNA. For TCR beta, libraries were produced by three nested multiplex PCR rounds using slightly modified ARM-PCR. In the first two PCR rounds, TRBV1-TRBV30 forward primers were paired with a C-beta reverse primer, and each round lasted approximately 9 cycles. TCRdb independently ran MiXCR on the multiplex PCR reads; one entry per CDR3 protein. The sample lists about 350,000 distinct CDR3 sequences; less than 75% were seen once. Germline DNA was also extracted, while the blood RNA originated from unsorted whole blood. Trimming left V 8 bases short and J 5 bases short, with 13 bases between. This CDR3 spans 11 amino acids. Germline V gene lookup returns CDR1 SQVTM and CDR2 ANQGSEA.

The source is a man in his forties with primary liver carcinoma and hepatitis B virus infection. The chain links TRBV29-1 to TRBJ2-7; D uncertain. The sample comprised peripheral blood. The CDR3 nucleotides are TGCAGCACCATGGTAGTGAACGAGCAGTACTTC. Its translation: CSTMVVNEQYF.